This T cell receptor beta chain appears in the sequencing data of a study of CD8+ T cells in alopecia areata (dated by TCRdb to the late 2010s). In the study overall: The study used high-throughput TCRbeta sequencing to examine T cell clonal expansion in alopecia areata, in both the C3H/HeJ mouse model and human patients. RNA was extracted with the PAXgene miRNA kit for fixed scalp, the miRNeasy kit for PBMCs, and the RNeasy kit for mouse skin. Human TCRbeta sequencing covered scalp tissue and sorted CD4+ and CD8+ peripheral blood T cells from patchy and totalis/universalis alopecia areata patients and healthy controls. Clonality in the scalp was compared among normal scalp (n=4), patchy alopecia areata scalp (n=8), and alopecia totalis/universalis scalp (n=8). Amplification of TCRbeta CDR3 regions was done by immunoSEQ multiplex PCR using 35 Vbeta forward primers and 13 Jbeta reverse primers.

A word on this clone: What antigen it recognizes has not been identified. There are no base qualities to consult, and no much larger clone falls within one base.

The library came from the immunoSEQ multiplex PCR assay. To provide template for TCR sequencing, every sample had RNA extracted and reverse transcribed into cDNA. SuperScript III was used to make first-strand cDNA, primed with a 2:1 mix of oligo-dT and random hexamers. Amplification bias was assessed with a synthetic immune receptor repertoire, and residual bias was removed computationally. The published analysis was carried out like this. Raw reads were preprocessed to remove errors, and CDR3 was defined by IMGT conventions from the conserved cysteine to phenylalanine. Clonality was calculated as 1 minus Shannon entropy normalized by log2 of the number of productive unique TCRs. Whether scalp clones were CD4 or CD8 was inferred by matching scalp TCRbeta sequences against CD4 and CD8 repertoires sorted from blood. This is the immuneACCESS table as TCRdb keeps it, with only in-frame sequences that have V and J called. A part of the clones is gone; compared with another copy, unresolved V genes explain less than half, and the rest is unexplained. V and J calls and clone size are given by that table; D and trimming were obtained from the DNA. For this sample there are some 110,000 clones; about 61% appear just once. Roughly 2.8% of the sample is in the top ten clones.

PBMCs were isolated by density centrifugation and stained for CD3, CD4 and CD8, after which CD4+ and CD8+ T cells were sorted on a FACSAria. Scalp biopsies and blood samples were provided by unaffected controls. What the work shows at the level of the full study, not this receptor alone: Resident alphabeta T cells in normal human skin are also sequenced, complicating scalp TCR repertoire analysis, unlike mouse skin dominated by gammadelta T cells. Compared with normal scalp, lesional scalp, particularly in alopecia totalis/universalis, had higher clonality and more expanded CD8+ clones, which suggests antigenic drive. TCR sequences shared between patients were less clear than in mice, possibly partly because of HLA diversity in the patient population.

The sequenced sample consisted of CD4+ T cells sorted from blood. The source is a human donor in good health.

The CDR3 region has the sequence CASSSGGEDTEAFF. The bases are TGCGCCAGCAGCTCGGGAGGGGAGGACACTGAAGCTTTCTTT. The chain is encoded by TRBV5-1 joined to TRBJ1-1; the D gene is possibly TRBD1, with 5 bases matching. The CDR3 has 14 amino acids, counting the end cysteine and phenylalanine. Just CDR3 DNA is preserved here, 42 bases in frame from base 1. V lost 3 bases and J lost 3 bases; the stretch between them is 12 bases long. CDR1 and CDR2, looked up from the germline V gene, are SGHRS and YFSETQ.